One sample yielded the 15 T cell receptor beta chains listed below, sequenced in a study of blood T cell repertoires in COVID-19. Generated by immunoSEQ multiplex PCR, the TCRdb table keeps only in-frame clones and is missing some. The top ten clones hold approximately 0.75% of a sample with over 100,000 clones, roughly 84% of them seen once. The sample consisted of peripheral blood. These receptors were collected from a woman in her sixties or seventies with acute or convalescent COVID-19.

This clone is a singleton in its sample. This chain joins TRBV6-5 and TRBJ1-3; D is undetermined. Per the germline V gene, CDR1 is MNHEY and CDR2 is SVGAGI. Trimming took off 8 bases at V and 3 bases at J, with 14 bases between the two ends. CDR3 length equals 14 residues. In nucleotides, the CDR3 is TGTGCCAGCTCTACTAGGGAAGGTGGAAACACCATATATTTT. Residues: CASSTREGGNTIYF.

The genes are TRBV12-3 or TRBV12-4 and TRBJ2-3; no clear D gene. Trimming left V 6 bases short and J 2 bases short, with 3 bases between. The CDR3 length is 11 residues. The CDR3 protein is CASRYTDTQYF. In DNA form, the CDR3 reads TGTGCCAGCAGGTACACAGATACGCAGTATTTT.

The chain uses TRBV7-3 and TRBJ2-1; no clear D. Per germline, CDR1 SGHTA and CDR2 FQGTGA. The CDR3 sequence is 14 residues long. Trimming pared 2 bases from V and 10 bases from J, leaving 15 bases between. The CDR3, as DNA: TGTGCCAGCAGCTTAGCGCGACTTGCCGGGGAGCAGTTCTTC. Translating gives CASSLARLAGEQFF.

V and J are TRBV7-8 and TRBJ2-2; D perhaps matches TRBD1 (6 bases). Germline V gives CDR1 SGHVS, CDR2 FQNEAQ. The CDR3 consists of 17 residues. V was shortened by 5 bases and J by 2 bases, with 18 bases between the two germline ends. The CDR3 DNA reads as TGTGCCAGCAGCGGTCTCAGGTGGACAGCTAACACCGGGGAGCTGTTTTTT. Translation: CASSGLRWTANTGELFF.

Only one count was recorded for this clone. The chain has TRBV25-1 and TRBJ1-1; no reliable D call. The CDR3 length is 13 residues. CDR1 and CDR2 (germline): MGHDK, SYGVNS. Trimming took off 4 bases at V and 1 base at J, with 7 bases between the two ends. The CDR3 loop is CASSVSWNTEAFF. The CDR3 coding sequence is TGTGCCAGCAGTGTCTCCTGGAACACTGAAGCTTTCTTT.

V gene TRBV5-1 combines with J gene TRBJ1-1; D call uncertain. V was shortened by 3 bases and J by 1 base, with 7 bases between the two germline ends. The CDR3 runs to 13 residues. Germline V gene lookup returns CDR1 SGHRS and CDR2 YFSETQ. This CDR3 is CASSWAGNTEAFF. CDR3 in DNA: TGCGCCAGCAGCTGGGCAGGGAACACTGAAGCTTTCTTT.

The chain is built from TRBV29-1 and TRBJ1-6; 10 bases align to TRBD1. The CDR3 has 13 amino acids. Germline lookup yields CDR1 SQVTM and CDR2 ANQGSEA. The V and J ends lost 4 bases and 7 bases, in that order; junction bases with no gene match: 1. CDR3 sequence (DNA): TGCAGCGTTGGGACAGGGGGAAATTCACCCCTCCACTTT. Its protein product is CSVGTGGNSPLHF.

This rearrangement joins TRBV5-4 to TRBJ2-5; no clear D. Deletions cut 3 bases from V and 5 bases from J, with 11 bases between. The CDR3 contains 13 residues. CDR1 and CDR2 (germline): SGHNT, YYREEE (reference sequence). The CDR3 loop is CASSSQMRETQYF. In DNA form, the CDR3 reads TGTGCCAGCAGCTCCCAGATGAGGGAGACCCAGTACTTC.

This chain joins TRBV29-1 and TRBJ1-4; D remains unclear. CDR1 is SQVTM and CDR2 is ANQGSEA in the germline V gene. The V and J ends lost 0 bases and 5 bases respectively, with 13 bases between them. The CDR3 has 15 amino acids. CDR3 DNA sequence: TGCAGCGTTGAAGAGAAACGACCGACAAATGAAAAACTGTTTTTT. Translation: CSVEEKRPTNEKLFF.

The chain couples TRBV3-1 (or the pseudogene TRBV3-2) to TRBJ1-2; 7 bases are shared with TRBD1. Germline CDR1 LGHDT, CDR2 YNNKEL (reference sequence). The J segment lost 7 bases and the V segment lost 4 bases, leaving 9 bases of the junction unmatched. The CDR3 runs 14 residues. CDR3 protein: CASSPGQVHGGYTF. The CDR3 DNA follows: TGTGCCAGCAGCCCAGGACAGGTTCATGGTGGCTACACCTTC.

Comments on this clone: The sample carries other DNA sequences with the same CDR3. The rearrangement links TRBV6-5 to TRBJ1-6; D gene unclear. V lost 7 bases and J lost 8, with 15 bases in between. CDR1 and CDR2 from the germline V gene are MNHEY and SVGAGI. The CDR3 has 14 amino acids. The CDR3 here is CASTRGTRYSPLHF. Written as DNA, the CDR3 is TGTGCCAGCACGAGAGGAACCAGATATTCACCCCTCCACTTT.

This chain connects TRBV21-1 to TRBJ1-5; TRBD1 was called by the table and not checked on the DNA. TRBV21-1 is a known pseudogene. The CDR3 extends over 15 amino acids. CDR3: CASSKYRGQNQPQHF. The CDR3, as DNA: TGTGCCAGCAGCAAATACAGGGGGCAGAATCAGCCCCAGCATTTT.

The CDR3 is CASSPGYQETQYF. The CDR3 nucleotides read TGTGCCAGCAGCCCGGGATATCAAGAGACCCAGTACTTC. The chain combines TRBV7-3 with TRBJ2-5; D is possibly TRBD2 (5 bases). Trimming cost V 5 bases and J 2 bases, with 9 bases left between them. The CDR3 has 13 amino acids. Germline V gene lookup returns CDR1 SGHTA and CDR2 FQGTGA.

The chain combines TRBV30 with TRBJ1-1, with 11 bases lining up with TRBD1. Germline CDR1 GTSNPN, CDR2 SVGIG (reference sequence). The ends lost 5 bases at V and 1 base at J; junction bases unmatched: 0. The CDR3 sequence is 13 residues long. CDR3 protein: CAWGTGGNTEAFF. The CDR3 bases are TGTGCCTGGGGGACAGGGGGGAACACTGAAGCTTTCTTT.

The chain carries TRBV5-1 and TRBJ2-1, with D possibly matching TRBD2 (5 bases). CDR1 is SGHRS and CDR2 is YFSETQ in the germline V gene. V shed 2 bases and J shed 8 bases, with 17 bases lying between them. CDR3 length equals 15 residues. The CDR3 coding sequence is TGCGCCAGCAGCTTAGGCGACTACCATCTAGATGAGCAGTTCTTC. Its protein product is CASSLGDYHLDEQFF.